Presented here are 23 T cell receptor beta chains from one specimen sequenced in a study of cytomegalovirus exposure and HLA in healthy donors. Some clones are missing from TCRdb's copy, which holds only in-frame ones; the method was immunoSEQ multiplex PCR. The data hold about 180,000 clones, with about 87% observed a single time. The source material was PBMCs. The source of these receptors is a young woman in good health and CMV-seronegative.

The chain is built from TRBV5-1 and TRBJ2-7, with unresolved D. The V end lost 0 bases, the J end lost 4 bases, and 5 bases lay between the germline ends. This CDR3 contains 12 residues. Germline values: CDR1 SGHRS, CDR2 YFSETQ. CDR3 bases: TGCGCCAGCAGCTTGGATCAATACGAGCAGTACTTC. Protein product: CASSLDQYEQYF.

The CDR3 bases are TGCGCCAGCAGCCCCCCCCGGGTAGGCACCTATGGCTACACCTTC. It yields the protein CASSPPRVGTYGYTF. The chain is built from TRBV4-1 and TRBJ1-2; D gene ambiguous. Per the germline V gene, CDR1 is MGHRA and CDR2 is YSYEKL. V lost 4 bases to trimming and J lost 4 bases, with 16 bases between them. CDR3 size: 15 residues.

This clone was seen once. This chain connects TRBV9 to TRBJ2-2; a possible D gene is TRBD1 (6 bases). The ends were cut back, 1 base at V and 7 bases at J, with 11 bases in the middle. The CDR3 is 14 residues long. Germline V CDR1 and CDR2: SGDLS, YYNGEE. The CDR3 region is CASSVRGYGGELFF. CDR3 DNA: TGTGCCAGCAGCGTAAGGGGGTACGGCGGGGAGCTGTTTTTT.

The rearrangement uses TRBV14 and TRBJ2-3; TRBD2 is a possible D gene (5 bases). The V end was cut by 6 bases, the J end by 4 bases, with 11 bases between. CDR3 length: 13 amino acids. Germline lookup yields CDR1 SGHDN and CDR2 FVKESK. The CDR3 region has the DNA TGTGCCAGCAGGCCCGCGGGCGCAGATACGCAGTATTTT. Translation: CASRPAGADTQYF.

V is TRBV7-9 and J is TRBJ2-7; TRBD1 aligns across 7 bases. The CDR3 runs to 15 residues. V lost 5 bases, J lost 2 bases, and 9 bases stayed unmatched. Germline V gene sequence: CDR1 SEHNR, CDR2 FQNEAQ (reference sequence). The CDR3 loop is CASSAATGDTYEQYF. CDR3 bases: TGTGCCAGCAGCGCGGCAACAGGGGACACCTACGAGCAGTACTTC.

The genes are TRBV27 and TRBJ1-5, with 7 bases aligning to TRBD1. The J segment lost 4 bases and the V segment lost 6 bases, leaving 3 bases of the junction unmatched. The CDR3 sequence is 13 residues long. CDR1 is MNHEY, CDR2 SMNVEV, per germline (reference sequence). The CDR3, as DNA: TGTGCCAGCAGCGGACAGGAAAATCAGCCCCAGCATTTT. It translates to CASSGQENQPQHF.

The rearrangement links TRBV7-7 to TRBJ2-5, with 7 bases identical to TRBD1. Germline V gene lookup returns CDR1 SSHAT and CDR2 FNYEAQ (reference sequence). V shed 0 bases, J shed 3 bases, and the junction held 1 base outside the gene matches. CDR3 size: 14 residues. CDR3 in amino acids: CASSLADREETQYF. The CDR3 DNA sequence: TGTGCCAGCAGCTTAGCCGACAGGGAAGAGACCCAGTACTTC.

The J gene is TRBJ1-6, the V gene TRBV10-2; 9 bases match TRBD1. The length of the CDR3 is 17 residues. With V trimmed by 7 bases and J by 2 bases, 9 bases remained unmatched. The germline V gene has CDR1 WSHSY and CDR2 SAAADI. As DNA, the CDR3 is TGCGCCAGCACCGAGGGGGACAGGGACACCTATAATTCACCCCTCCACTTT. It is translated as CASTEGDRDTYNSPLHF.

This chain uses TRBV9 with TRBJ2-7, with a possible D match to TRBD1 (6 bases). The V and J ends lost 4 bases and 3 bases respectively, with 17 bases between them. The CDR3 consists of 15 residues. The germline CDR1 and CDR2 sequences are SGDLS and YYNGEE. The DNA of the CDR3 is TGTGCCAGCAGCCAGGGACCGCGGACAGACTACGAGCAGTACTTC. As protein: CASSQGPRTDYEQYF.

The chain combines TRBV6-5 with TRBJ2-3; weak D call: TRBD2 (5 bases). Germline lookup yields CDR1 MNHEY and CDR2 SVGAGI. The CDR3 totals 12 residues. V dropped 5 bases and J dropped 5 bases, with 8 bases sitting between them. Here the CDR3 reads CASSPEGDTQYF. DNA of the CDR3: TGTGCCAGCAGTCCTGAGGGAGATACGCAGTATTTT.

The chain joins TRBV6-1 to TRBJ2-7, with 7 bases aligning to TRBD1. Trimming cost V 11 bases and J 1 base; bases outside gene matches: 5. The CDR3 length is 12 residues. Germline assignment: CDR1 MNHNS and CDR2 SASEGT. The CDR3 DNA sequence: TGTGCCTGCCGACAGGGATCCTACGAGCAGTACTTC. Protein sequence: CACRQGSYEQYF.

The rearrangement joins TRBV30 to TRBJ1-2; 8 bases are shared with TRBD1. The V segment lost 1 base and the J segment 2 bases; nucleotides outside the gene matches: 3. This CDR3 is built from 14 residues. Germline lookup yields CDR1 GTSNPN and CDR2 SVGIG (reference sequence). The CDR3 sequence: CAWSENRGNYGYTF. The DNA of the CDR3 is TGTGCCTGGAGTGAAAACAGGGGGAACTATGGCTACACCTTC.

This rearrangement joins TRBV5-1 to TRBJ1-2; D remains unclear. V lost 0 bases, J lost 4 bases, and 25 bases lay in between. The germline V gene encodes CDR1 SGHRS and CDR2 YFSETQ. The CDR3 covers 19 residues. CDR3 sequence reads: CASSLDPPGQRTFFYGYTF. In DNA form, the CDR3 reads TGCGCCAGCAGCTTGGATCCACCCGGGCAGCGGACCTTTTTCTATGGCTACACCTTC. The full variable domain, in which reference TRBV5-1 and TRBJ1-2 provide the parts outside the CDR3, is KAGVTQTPRYLIKTRGQQVTLSCSPISGHRSVSWYQQTPGQGLQFLFEYFSETQRNKGNFPGRFSGRQFSNSRSEMNVSTLELGDSALYLCASSLDPPGQRTFFYGYTFGSGTRLTVV.

The V and J genes are TRBV6-6 and TRBJ1-4, with a tentative D call TRBD1 (6 bases). With 4 bases removed from V and 6 bases from J, the gap between germline ends came to 9 bases. Germline assignment: CDR1 MNHNY and CDR2 SVGAGI (reference sequence). The CDR3 is 13 amino acids. The CDR3 spells CASSLGQYEKLFF. CDR3 DNA: TGTGCCAGCAGTTTAGGACAGTATGAAAAACTGTTTTTT.

The V call is TRBV2, the J call TRBJ2-4; TRBD1 matches 7 bases. With V trimmed by 6 bases and J by 2 bases, 16 bases remained unmatched. The CDR3 is made up of 18 amino acids. Germline V gives CDR1 SNHLY, CDR2 FYNNEI. This chain's CDR3 is CASRHLTGDLGTKNIQYF. CDR3 DNA sequence: TGTGCCAGCAGGCATTTAACAGGGGACCTTGGGACCAAAAACATTCAGTACTTC.

This clone has just a few counts. V and J are TRBV13 and TRBJ1-1, with TRBD1 matching over 9 bases. This CDR3 region has 15 residues. The ends lost 10 bases at V and 1 base at J; junction bases unmatched: 10. CDR1 is PRHDT, CDR2 FYEKMQ, per germline (reference sequence). CDR3 protein: CATGNRGQGNTEAFF. The CDR3 DNA follows: TGTGCCACCGGGAACAGGGGGCAGGGGAACACTGAAGCTTTCTTT.

The chain employs TRBV7-2 and TRBJ1-5, with D perhaps matching TRBD1 (5 bases). This CDR3 spans 15 amino acids. Germline lookup yields CDR1 SGHTA and CDR2 FQGNSA. V lost 5 bases, J lost 4 bases, and 15 bases lay in between. CDR3 sequence: CASSPKVGGNQPQHF. The DNA for the CDR3 is TGTGCCAGCAGCCCTAAAGTGGGGGGAAATCAGCCCCAGCATTTT.

This chain links TRBV6-5 with TRBJ2-7; TRBD2 matches at 9 bases. The trim removed 4 bases at V and 1 base at J, leaving 5 bases unmatched. The CDR3 has 15 residues. From germline, CDR1 is MNHEY and CDR2 SVGAGI. CDR3 region: CASSSEAGGSYEQYF. For the CDR3, the DNA is TGTGCCAGCAGTTCCGAAGCGGGGGGATCCTACGAGCAGTACTTC.

This clone appeared once. V usage is TRBV2 and J usage is TRBJ1-5; 7 nucleotides match TRBD1. This CDR3 spans 15 amino acids. J was trimmed by 3 bases and V by 5 bases; bases with no gene match: 7. Germline CDR1 is SNHLY and CDR2 is FYNNEI. CDR3 protein: CASSHRGGNNQPQHF. The CDR3 DNA sequence: TGTGCCAGCAGTCACAGGGGTGGTAACAATCAGCCCCAGCATTTT.

For the CDR3, the DNA is TGTGCCAGCAGTCTGGGGACAGGGCATAGCAATCAGCCCCAGCATTTT. This gives the protein CASSLGTGHSNQPQHF. V gene TRBV6-6 combines with J gene TRBJ1-5; 9 bases are a match to TRBD1. This CDR3 region has 16 residues. Germline V CDR1 and CDR2: MNHNY, SVGAGI (reference sequence). J lost 0 bases, V lost 5 bases, and 5 bases had no gene match.

The gene calls are TRBV4-1 and TRBJ2-7, with 12 bases fitting TRBD2. V shed 3 bases, J shed 0 bases, and the junction held 9 bases outside the gene matches. This CDR3 region has 18 residues. Germline assignment: CDR1 MGHRA and CDR2 YSYEKL. The CDR3 region is CASSHHPLAGGSSYEQYF. CDR3 in DNA: TGCGCCAGCAGCCATCACCCCCTAGCGGGGGGGAGCTCCTACGAGCAGTACTTC.

The rearrangement joins TRBV27 to TRBJ2-7, with D maybe TRBD2 (5 bases). In germline, CDR1 is MNHEY, CDR2 SMNVEV (reference sequence). Trimming cost V 0 bases and J 6 bases, with 12 bases left between them. There are 14 residues in the CDR3. CDR3 in amino acids: CASSLSLAAGEQYF. The CDR3 DNA sequence: TGTGCCAGCAGTTTATCTCTAGCTGCGGGCGAGCAGTACTTC.

The gene calls are TRBV6-4 and TRBJ1-6, with D possibly being TRBD1 (5 bases). Germline-derived CDR1 and CDR2 are MRHNA and SNTAGT. This CDR3 has 14 amino acids. V lost 7 bases to trimming and J lost 10 bases, with 17 bases between them. DNA for the CDR3: TGTGCCAGCATGGGGCGCCGGACGAAGTCACCCCTCCACTTT. This encodes CASMGRRTKSPLHF.